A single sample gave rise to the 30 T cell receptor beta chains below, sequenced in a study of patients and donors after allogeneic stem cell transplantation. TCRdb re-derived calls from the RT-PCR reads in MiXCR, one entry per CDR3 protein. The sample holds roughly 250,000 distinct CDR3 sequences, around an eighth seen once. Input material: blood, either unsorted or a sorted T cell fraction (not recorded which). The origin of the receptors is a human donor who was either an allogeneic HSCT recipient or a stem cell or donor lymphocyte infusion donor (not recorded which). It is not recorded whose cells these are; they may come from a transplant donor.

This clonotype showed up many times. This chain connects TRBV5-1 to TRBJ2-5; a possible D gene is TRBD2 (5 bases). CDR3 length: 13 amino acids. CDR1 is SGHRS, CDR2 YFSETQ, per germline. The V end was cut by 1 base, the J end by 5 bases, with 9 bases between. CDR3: CASSLLAVETQYF. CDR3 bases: TGCGCCAGCAGCTTGCTAGCTGTGGAGACCCAGTACTTC. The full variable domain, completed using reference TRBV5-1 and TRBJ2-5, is KAGVTQTPRYLIKTRGQQVTLSCSPISGHRSVSWYQQTPGQGLQFLFEYFSETQRNKGNFPGRFSGRQFSNSRSEMNVSTLELGDSALYLCASSLLAVETQYFGPGTRLLVL.

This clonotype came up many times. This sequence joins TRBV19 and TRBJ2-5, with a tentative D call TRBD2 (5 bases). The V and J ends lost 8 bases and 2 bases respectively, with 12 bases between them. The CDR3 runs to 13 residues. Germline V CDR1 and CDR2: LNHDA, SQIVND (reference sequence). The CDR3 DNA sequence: TGTGCCAGTGGAGAGGGCAGGCAAGAGACCCAGTACTTC. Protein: CASGEGRQETQYF.

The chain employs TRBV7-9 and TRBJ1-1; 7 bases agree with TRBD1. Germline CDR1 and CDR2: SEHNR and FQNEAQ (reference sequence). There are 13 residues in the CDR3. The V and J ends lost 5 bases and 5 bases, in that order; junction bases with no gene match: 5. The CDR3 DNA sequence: TGTGCCAGCAGCCTGACAGGGTGGACTGAAGCTTTCTTT. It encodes CASSLTGWTEAFF.

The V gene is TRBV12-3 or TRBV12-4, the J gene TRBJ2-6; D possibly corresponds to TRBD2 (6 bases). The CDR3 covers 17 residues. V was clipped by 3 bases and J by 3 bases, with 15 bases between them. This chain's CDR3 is CASSFGGSQLGANVLTF. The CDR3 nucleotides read TGTGCCAGCAGTTTCGGGGGATCCCAGCTTGGGGCCAACGTCCTGACTTTC.

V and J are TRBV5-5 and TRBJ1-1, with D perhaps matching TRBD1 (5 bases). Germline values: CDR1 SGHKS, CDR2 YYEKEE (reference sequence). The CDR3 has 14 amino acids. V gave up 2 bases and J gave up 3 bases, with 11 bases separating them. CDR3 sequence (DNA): TGTGCCAGCAGCTTTGCAGGGTCGCACACTGAAGCTTTCTTT. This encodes CASSFAGSHTEAFF.

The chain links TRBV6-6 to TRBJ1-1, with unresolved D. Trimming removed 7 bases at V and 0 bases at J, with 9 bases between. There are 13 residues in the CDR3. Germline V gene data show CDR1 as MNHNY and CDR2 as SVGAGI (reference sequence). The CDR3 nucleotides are TGTGCCAGCAATAGGAAATTGAACACTGAAGCTTTCTTT. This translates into CASNRKLNTEAFF.

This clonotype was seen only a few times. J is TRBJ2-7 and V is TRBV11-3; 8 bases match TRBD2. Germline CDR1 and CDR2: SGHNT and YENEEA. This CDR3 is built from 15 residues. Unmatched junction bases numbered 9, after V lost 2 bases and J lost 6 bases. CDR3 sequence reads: CASSLSPSGSGEQYF. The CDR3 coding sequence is TGTGCCAGCAGCTTATCGCCCAGCGGGAGTGGCGAGCAGTACTTC.

In DNA, the CDR3 is TGCAGTGCCCACGAGGGCCTACATGGCTACACCTTC. Translated, it gives CSAHEGLHGYTF. The rearrangement links TRBV20-1 to TRBJ1-2; no firm D call. The length of the CDR3 is 12 residues. Per germline, CDR1 DFQATT and CDR2 SNEGSKA (reference sequence). V shed 6 bases and J shed 6 bases, with 14 bases lying between them.

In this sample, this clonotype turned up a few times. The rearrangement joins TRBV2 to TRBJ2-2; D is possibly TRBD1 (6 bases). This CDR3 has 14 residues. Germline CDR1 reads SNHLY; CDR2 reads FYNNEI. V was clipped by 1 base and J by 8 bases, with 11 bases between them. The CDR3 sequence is CASSEVRGNGELFF. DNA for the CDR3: TGTGCCAGCAGTGAAGTGAGGGGGAATGGGGAGCTGTTTTTT.

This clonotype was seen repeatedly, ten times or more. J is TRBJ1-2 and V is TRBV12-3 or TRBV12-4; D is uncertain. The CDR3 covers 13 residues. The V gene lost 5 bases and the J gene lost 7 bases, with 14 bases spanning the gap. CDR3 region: CASSLGDHRGYTF. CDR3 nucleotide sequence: TGTGCCAGCAGTCTCGGAGACCATCGTGGCTACACCTTC.

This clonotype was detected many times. The CDR3 sequence is CSVEVGADYGYTF. CDR3 bases: TGCAGCGTTGAAGTGGGGGCGGACTATGGCTACACCTTC. The gene calls are TRBV29-1 and TRBJ1-2, with D possibly being TRBD1 (6 bases). CDR1 SQVTM and CDR2 ANQGSEA come from the germline V gene. Trimming cost V 1 base and J 3 bases, with 9 bases left between them. The length of the CDR3 is 13 residues.

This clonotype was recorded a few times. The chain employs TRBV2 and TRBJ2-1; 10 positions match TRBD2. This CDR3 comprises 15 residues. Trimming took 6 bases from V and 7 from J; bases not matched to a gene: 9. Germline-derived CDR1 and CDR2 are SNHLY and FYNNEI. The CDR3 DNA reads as TGTGCCAGCAGGCCCGGGACTAGCGAACGTAATGAGCAGTTCTTC. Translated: CASRPGTSERNEQFF.

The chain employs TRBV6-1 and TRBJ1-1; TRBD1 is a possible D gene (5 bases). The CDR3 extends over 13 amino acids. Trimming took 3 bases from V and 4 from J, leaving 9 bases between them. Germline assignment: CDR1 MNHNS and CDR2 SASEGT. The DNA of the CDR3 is TGTGCCAGCAGTGATTACGGGGGCACTGAAGCTTTCTTT. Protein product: CASSDYGGTEAFF.

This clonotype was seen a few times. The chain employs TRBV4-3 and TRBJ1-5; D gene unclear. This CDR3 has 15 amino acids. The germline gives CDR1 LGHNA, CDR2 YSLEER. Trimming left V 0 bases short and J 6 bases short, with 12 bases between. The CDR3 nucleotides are TGCGCCAGCAGCCAAGATGGAGGGTTGGGTCAGCCCCAGCATTTT. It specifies CASSQDGGLGQPQHF.

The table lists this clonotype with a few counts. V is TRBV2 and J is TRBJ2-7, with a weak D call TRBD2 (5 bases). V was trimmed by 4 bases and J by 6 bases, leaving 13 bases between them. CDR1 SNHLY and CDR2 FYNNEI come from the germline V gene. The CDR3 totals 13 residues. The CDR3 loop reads CASSAHLEGEQYF. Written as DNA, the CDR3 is TGTGCCAGCAGTGCACACCTAGAGGGCGAGCAGTACTTC. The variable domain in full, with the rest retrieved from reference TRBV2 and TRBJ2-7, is EPEVTQTPSHQVTQMGQEVILRCVPISNHLYFYWYRQILGQKVEFLVSFYNNEISEKSEIFDDQFSVERPDGSNFTLKIRSTKLEDSAMYFCASSAHLEGEQYFGPGTRLTVT.

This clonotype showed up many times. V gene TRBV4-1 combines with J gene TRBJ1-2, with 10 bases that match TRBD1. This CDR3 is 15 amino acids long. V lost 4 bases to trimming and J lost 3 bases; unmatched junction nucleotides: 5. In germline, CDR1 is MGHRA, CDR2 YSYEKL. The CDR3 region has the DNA TGCGCCAGCAGCCGGGACAGGGGATCGGACTATGGCTACACCTTC. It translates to CASSRDRGSDYGYTF.

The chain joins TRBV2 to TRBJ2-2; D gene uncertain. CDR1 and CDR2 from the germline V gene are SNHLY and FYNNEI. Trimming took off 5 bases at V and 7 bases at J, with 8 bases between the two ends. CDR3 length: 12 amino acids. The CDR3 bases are TGTGCCAGCAGTCAGGAAGTCGGGGAGCTGTTTTTT. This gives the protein CASSQEVGELFF. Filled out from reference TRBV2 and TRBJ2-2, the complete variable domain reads EPEVTQTPSHQVTQMGQEVILRCVPISNHLYFYWYRQILGQKVEFLVSFYNNEISEKSEIFDDQFSVERPDGSNFTLKIRSTKLEDSAMYFCASSQEVGELFFGEGSRLTVL.

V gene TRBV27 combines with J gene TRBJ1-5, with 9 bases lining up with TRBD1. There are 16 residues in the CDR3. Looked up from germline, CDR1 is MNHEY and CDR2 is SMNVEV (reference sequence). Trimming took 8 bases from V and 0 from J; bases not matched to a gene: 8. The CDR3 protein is CASPRDRDYSNQPQHF. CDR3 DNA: TGTGCCAGCCCTAGGGACAGGGACTATAGCAATCAGCCCCAGCATTTT.

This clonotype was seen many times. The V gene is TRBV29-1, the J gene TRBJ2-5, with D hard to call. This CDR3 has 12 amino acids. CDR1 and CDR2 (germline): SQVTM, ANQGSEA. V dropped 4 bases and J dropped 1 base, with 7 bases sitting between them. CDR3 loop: CSVGASQETQYF. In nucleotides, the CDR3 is TGCAGCGTTGGCGCCAGCCAAGAGACCCAGTACTTC.

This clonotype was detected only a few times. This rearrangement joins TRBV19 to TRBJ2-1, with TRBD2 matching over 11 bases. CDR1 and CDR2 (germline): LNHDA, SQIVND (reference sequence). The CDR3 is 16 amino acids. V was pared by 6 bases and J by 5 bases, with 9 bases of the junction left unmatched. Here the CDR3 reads CASRAGTSGYNNEQFF. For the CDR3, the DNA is TGTGCCAGTAGGGCCGGGACTAGCGGATATAACAATGAGCAGTTCTTC. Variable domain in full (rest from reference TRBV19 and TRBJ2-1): DGGITQSPKYLFRKEGQNVTLSCEQNLNHDAMYWYRQDPGQGLRLIYYSQIVNDFQKGDIAEGYSVSREKKESFPLTVTSAQKNPTAFYLCASRAGTSGYNNEQFFGPGTRLTVL.

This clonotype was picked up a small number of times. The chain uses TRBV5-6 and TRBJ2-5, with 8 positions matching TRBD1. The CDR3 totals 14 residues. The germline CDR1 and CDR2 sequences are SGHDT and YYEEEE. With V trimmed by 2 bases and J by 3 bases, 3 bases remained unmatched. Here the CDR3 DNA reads TGTGCCAGCAGCTTACCGGACAGGGAAGAGACCCAGTACTTC. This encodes CASSLPDREETQYF.

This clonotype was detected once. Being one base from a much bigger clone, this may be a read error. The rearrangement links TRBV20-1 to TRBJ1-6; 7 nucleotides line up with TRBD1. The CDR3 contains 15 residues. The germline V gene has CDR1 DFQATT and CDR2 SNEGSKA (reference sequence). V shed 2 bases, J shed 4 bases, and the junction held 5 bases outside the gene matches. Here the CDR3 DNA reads TGCAGTGCTAGATCCGGGACAGCATATAATTCACCCCTCCACTTT. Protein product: CSARSGTAYNSPLHF.

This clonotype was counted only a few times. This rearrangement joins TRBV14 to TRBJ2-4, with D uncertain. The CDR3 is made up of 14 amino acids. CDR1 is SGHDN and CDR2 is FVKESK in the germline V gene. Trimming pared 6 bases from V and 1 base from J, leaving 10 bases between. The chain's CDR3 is CASSLRIAKNIQYF. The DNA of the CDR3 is TGTGCCAGCAGTCTTCGCATCGCCAAAAACATTCAGTACTTC. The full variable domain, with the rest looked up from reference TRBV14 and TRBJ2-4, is EAGVTQFPSHSVIEKGQTVTLRCDPISGHDNLYWYRRVMGKEIKFLLHFVKESKQDESGMPNNRFLAERTGGTYSTLKVQPAELEDSGVYFCASSLRIAKNIQYFGAGTRLSVL.

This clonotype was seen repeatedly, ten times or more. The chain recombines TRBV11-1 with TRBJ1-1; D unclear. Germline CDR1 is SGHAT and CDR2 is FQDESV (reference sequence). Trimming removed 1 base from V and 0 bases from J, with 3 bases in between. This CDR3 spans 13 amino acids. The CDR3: CASSLVMNTEAFF. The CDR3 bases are TGTGCCAGCAGCTTAGTTATGAACACTGAAGCTTTCTTT.

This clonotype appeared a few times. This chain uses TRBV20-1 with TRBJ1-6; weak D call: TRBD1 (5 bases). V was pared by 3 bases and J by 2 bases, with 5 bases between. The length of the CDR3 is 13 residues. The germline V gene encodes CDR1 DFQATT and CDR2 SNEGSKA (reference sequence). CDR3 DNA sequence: TGCAGTGCTAGGGACACCTATAATTCACCCCTCCACTTT. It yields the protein CSARDTYNSPLHF.

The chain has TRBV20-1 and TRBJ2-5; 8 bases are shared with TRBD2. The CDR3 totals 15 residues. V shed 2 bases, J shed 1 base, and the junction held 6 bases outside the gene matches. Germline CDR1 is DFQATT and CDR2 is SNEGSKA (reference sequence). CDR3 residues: CSARTSSGSQETQYF. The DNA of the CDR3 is TGCAGTGCTAGAACATCTAGCGGGTCCCAAGAGACCCAGTACTTC.

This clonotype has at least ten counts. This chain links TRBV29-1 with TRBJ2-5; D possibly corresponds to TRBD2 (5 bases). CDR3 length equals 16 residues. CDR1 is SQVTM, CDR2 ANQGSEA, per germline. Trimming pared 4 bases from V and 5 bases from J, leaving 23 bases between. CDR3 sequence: CSVGLKDCRIEETQYF. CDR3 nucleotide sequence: TGCAGCGTTGGTCTTAAGGACTGCCGAATAGAGGAGACCCAGTACTTC.

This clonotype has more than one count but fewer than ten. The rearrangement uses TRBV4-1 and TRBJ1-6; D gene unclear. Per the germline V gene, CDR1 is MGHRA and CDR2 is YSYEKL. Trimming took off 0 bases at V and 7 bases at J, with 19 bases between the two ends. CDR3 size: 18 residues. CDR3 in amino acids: CASSQEVWKGQINSPLHF. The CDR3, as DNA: TGCGCCAGCAGCCAAGAGGTTTGGAAAGGGCAAATAAATTCACCCCTCCACTTT.

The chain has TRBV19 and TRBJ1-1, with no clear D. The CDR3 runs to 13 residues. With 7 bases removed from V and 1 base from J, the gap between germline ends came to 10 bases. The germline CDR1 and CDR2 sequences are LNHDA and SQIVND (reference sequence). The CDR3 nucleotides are TGTGCCAGTAACCGGGATGGGAACACTGAAGCTTTCTTT. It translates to CASNRDGNTEAFF.

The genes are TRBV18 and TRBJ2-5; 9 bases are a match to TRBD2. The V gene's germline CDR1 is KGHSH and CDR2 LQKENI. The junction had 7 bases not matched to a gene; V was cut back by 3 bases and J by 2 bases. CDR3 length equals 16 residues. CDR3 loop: CASSPQAGGIQETQYF. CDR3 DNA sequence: TGTGCCAGCTCACCTCAAGCGGGGGGCATACAAGAGACCCAGTACTTC.